This T cell receptor (beta chain) was sequenced during a study of blood T cell repertoires in COVID-19. Whole-study context: Acute-phase and convalescent COVID-19 samples originated in the United States, Italy and Spain. T cells, B-cell-depleted T cells, or PBMCs supplied cDNA or gDNA.

This CDR3 is 15 amino acids long. CDR1 is SEHNR and CDR2 is FQNEAQ in the germline V gene (reference sequence). V was clipped by 6 bases and J by 5 bases; unmatched bases: 7. Original processing methods: Amplifying reference gene primers gave estimates of nucleated cell counts. The data were produced by immunoSEQ multiplex PCR, yet TCRdb's version contains in-frame clones alone and is incomplete. The V and J calls and clone size come from that table; D and trimming were worked out from the DNA. This table has some 250,000 clones, around four fifths appearing once. This clone has a single count. The chain couples TRBV7-9 to TRBJ1-6, with TRBD1 matching over 7 bases. This sequence originates from an elderly man with acute or convalescent COVID-19. Material: peripheral blood. CDR3 sequence (DNA): TGTGCCAGCAGTTTGCAGGGACAGAATAATTCACCCCTCCACTTT. Translated: CASSLQGQNNSPLHF.